Presented here are 16 T cell receptor delta chains from one specimen sequenced in a study of gamma-delta chains in newborns, infants, children. TCRdb applied CATT to the reads for clone calling. Here the sample spans more than 3,000 delta-chain clones, about 4.5% being singletons. Sample: blood. The receptors here all came from a child who was a newborn, infant or young child, either healthy, febrile or measles-vaccinated (not recorded which).

For this clone: The junction and the germline gene differ at one end; a read error may be behind it. The chain couples TRDV2 to TRDJ3, with 10 bases fitting TRDD3. Germline V gene sequence: CDR1 GEAIGNYY, CDR2 EKD. There are 20 residues in the CDR3. CDR3 in amino acids: CACDATRTGGSTCDTRQMFF. Written as DNA, the CDR3 is TGTGCCTGTGACGCCACCCGTACTGGGGGATCGACCTGTGACACCCGACAGATGTTTTTC.

This clone came up a few times. This same CDR3 is encoded by further DNA sequences in the sample. The chain is built from TRDV2 and TRDJ1; 13 nucleotides line up with TRDD3. V shed 4 bases and J 0 bases; nucleotides not matched to a gene: 16. CDR3 length equals 20 residues. The germline CDR1 and CDR2 sequences are GEAIGNYY and EKD. CDR3 DNA sequence: TGTGCCTGTGATCATATACTGGGGGATACGCGAGGAGGAGACACCGATAAACTCATCTTT. Its translation: CACDHILGDTRGGDTDKLIF.

Regarding this clone: This likely came from a read error, as a far larger clone is one base away. The rearrangement uses TRDV2 and TRDJ1, with 12 bases lining up with TRDD3. This CDR3 comprises 17 residues. Germline CDR1 and CDR2: GEAIGNYY and EKD. The ends lost 1 base at V and 9 bases at J; junction bases unmatched: 14. This CDR3 reads CACDTLPGGYEGVELIF. DNA of the CDR3: TGTGCCTGTGACACACTGCCTGGGGGATACGAAGGGGTGGAACTCATCTTT.

As to this clone: A far larger clone is only one base removed, so a read error is likely. The rearrangement uses TRDV2 and TRDJ1; 7 positions agree with TRDD3. This CDR3 comprises 14 residues. Germline V gene data show CDR1 as GEAIGNYY and CDR2 as EKD. The V segment lost 0 bases and the J segment 2 bases; nucleotides outside the gene matches: 2. CDR3 DNA: TGTGCCTGTGACACCGCGGGGGATACCGATAAACTCATCTTT. Its translation is CACDTAGDTDKLIF.

This chain links TRDV2 with TRDJ1, with 13 positions matching TRDD3. Germline V gene lookup returns CDR1 GEAIGNYY and CDR2 EKD. The CDR3 length is 18 residues. With 1 base clipped from V and 3 bases from J, the junction kept 10 bases outside the gene matches. The CDR3 spells CACDTLRTGGYGADKLIF. The CDR3 DNA sequence: TGTGCCTGTGACACGCTGCGTACTGGGGGATACGGGGCCGATAAACTCATCTTT.

This clone was recorded only once. A read error may explain this, as a much larger clone is one base away. This sample includes further DNA sequences coding for the same CDR3. V usage is TRDV2 and J usage is TRDJ1, with 7 bases lining up with TRDD3. CDR3 length equals 22 residues. The germline CDR1 and CDR2 sequences are GEAIGNYY and EKD. CDR3 residues: CACDRLSGSAGGLVRDTDKLIF. The CDR3 region has the DNA TGTGCCTGTGACCGCCTGTCTGGATCGGCCGGGGGATTAGTCCGGGACACCGATAAACTCATCTTC.

This clone was seen more than once but under ten times. This chain connects TRDV2 to TRDJ1; 10 bases agree with TRDD3. The germline V gene encodes CDR1 GEAIGNYY and CDR2 EKD. V lost 0 bases, J lost 1 base, and 4 bases stayed unmatched. This CDR3 is built from 16 residues. This chain's CDR3 is CACDTVGDTGTDKLIF. CDR3 in DNA: TGTGCCTGTGACACCGTGGGGGATACTGGCACCGATAAACTCATCTTT.

This clone qualifies as medium-sized. The chain employs TRDV2 and TRDJ3, with 8 bases matching TRDD3. The length of the CDR3 is 20 residues. CDR1 and CDR2 (germline): GEAIGNYY, EKD. The J segment lost 0 bases and the V segment lost 0 bases, leaving 9 bases of the junction unmatched. The CDR3 DNA sequence: TGTGCCTGTGACACCGCTACTGGGGGCCCCAGCTCCTGGGACACCCGACAGATGTTTTTC. Its translation: CACDTATGGPSSWDTRQMFF.

By share, this clone counts as large. Other DNA sequences from this sample encode an identical CDR3 as well. J is TRDJ1 and V is TRDV2; no clear D. CDR3 length: 15 amino acids. Germline values: CDR1 GEAIGNYY, CDR2 EKD. Trimming removed 0 bases from V and 0 bases from J, with 10 bases in between. The CDR3: CACDTVGSHTDKLIF. The CDR3 DNA reads TGTGCCTGTGACACCGTCGGATCACACACCGATAAACTCATCTTT.

This clone is termed medium-sized. Other DNA sequences in this specimen translate into the identical CDR3. This chain links TRDV2 with TRDJ2, with 8 positions matching TRDD3. The J segment lost 5 bases and the V segment lost 0 bases, leaving 1 base of the junction unmatched. The V gene's germline CDR1 is GEAIGNYY and CDR2 EKD. CDR3 length equals 14 residues. The CDR3 DNA follows: TGTGCCTGTGACACCGTGGGGGATACAGCACAACTCTTCTTT. Protein sequence: CACDTVGDTAQLFF.

On this clone: This likely came from a read error, as a far larger clone is one base away. This same CDR3 is encoded by further DNA sequences in the sample. The genes are TRDV2 and TRDJ3; 8 bases agree with TRDD3. Germline V lookup: CDR1 GEAIGNYY, CDR2 EKD. This CDR3 comprises 20 residues. The DNA of the CDR3 is TGCGCCTGTGACACCGCGGGTGGGGGATCCTCCTCCTGGGACACCCGACAGATGTTTTTC. This gives the protein CACDTAGGGSSSWDTRQMFF.

In its sample, this clone ranks as medium-sized (0.01 to 0.1%). The chain couples TRDV2 to TRDJ1, with D maybe TRDD2 (5 bases). Germline CDR1 GEAIGNYY, CDR2 EKD. V was pared by 3 bases and J by 0 bases, with 13 bases between. This CDR3 is built from 15 residues. The CDR3 region is CACDPASKYTDKLIF. CDR3 bases: TGTGCCTGTGACCCCGCTTCCAAGTACACCGATAAACTCATCTTT.

Only a few counts were recorded for this clone. This may come from a read error, since a much larger clone is one base off. The V gene is TRDV2, the J gene TRDJ3; 11 positions agree with TRDD3. In germline, CDR1 is GEAIGNYY, CDR2 EKD. This CDR3 has 19 residues. V lost 3 bases to trimming and J lost 1 base; unmatched junction nucleotides: 7. CDR3 sequence (DNA): TGTGCCTGTGACGCGGTACTGGGGGATAAATCCTGGGACACCCGACAGATGTTTTTC. It codes for CACDAVLGDKSWDTRQMFF.

This clone has more than one count but fewer than ten. The chain uses TRDV2 and TRDJ1; 12 nucleotides agree with TRDD3. The CDR3 sequence is 19 residues long. Germline V lookup: CDR1 GEAIGNYY, CDR2 EKD. Trimming took 0 bases from V and 1 from J; bases not matched to a gene: 11. Here the CDR3 reads CACDTGGLLGDTPTDKLIF. The CDR3 DNA reads TGTGCCTGTGACACCGGGGGCTTACTGGGGGATACCCCCACCGATAAACTCATCTTT.

This clone was observed a few times. This likely stems from a read error, as it lies one base from a far larger clone. Other DNA sequences from this sample encode an identical CDR3 as well. This chain links TRDV2 with TRDJ1; 8 nucleotides line up with TRDD3. CDR1 GEAIGNYY and CDR2 EKD come from the germline V gene. The CDR3 runs 18 residues. The CDR3 DNA reads TGTGCCTGTGAACCCCTTACTGGGGGGCCTAGGACTACCGATAAACTCATCTTC. It translates to CACEPLTGGPRTTDKLIF.

This clone turned up a few times. The rearrangement uses TRDV2 and TRDJ3; maybe TRDD3 (6 bases). CDR3 size: 17 residues. Germline loops: CDR1 GEAIGNYY, CDR2 EKD. V shed 0 bases and J shed 8 bases, with 16 bases lying between them. CDR3 sequence reads: CACDTISSGAYTRQMFF. In DNA form, the CDR3 reads TGTGCCTGTGACACCATCTCGTCTGGGGCCTACACCCGACAGATGTTTTTC.